These 18 T cell receptor beta chains were all obtained from the same sample, sequenced in a study of Graves' ophthalmopathy and Graves' hyperthyroidism. From RNA, the CDR3 regions of TCR beta chains were amplified and sequenced. First-round RT-PCR with HTBI primers preceded a second-round multiplex PCR. TCRdb processed the multiplex PCR reads anew with MiXCR; each CDR3 protein has one entry. The sample has approximately 210,000 distinct CDR3 sequences; 25% to 35% are singletons. Input material: peripheral blood. The receptors shown here come from a man aged 50-59 years with Graves' ophthalmopathy.

The genes are TRBV19 and TRBJ2-7; 9 nucleotides match TRBD2. The V and J ends lost 7 bases and 6 bases, in that order; junction bases with no gene match: 4. This CDR3 comprises 12 residues. Germline V gene sequence: CDR1 LNHDA, CDR2 SQIVND (reference sequence). This chain's CDR3 is CASTSGIGEQYF. The CDR3 region has the DNA TGTGCCAGTACTAGCGGGATAGGCGAGCAGTACTTC.

At least ten counts were recorded for this clonotype. V and J are TRBV7-2 and TRBJ2-3; 7 positions agree with TRBD1. The ends lost 5 bases at V and 4 bases at J; junction bases unmatched: 3. This CDR3 spans 13 amino acids. Germline CDR1 SGHTA, CDR2 FQGNSA. The CDR3 region is CASSPTGPDTQYF. The CDR3 nucleotides read TGTGCCAGCAGCCCGACAGGGCCAGATACGCAGTATTTT.

The chain couples TRBV7-8 to TRBJ2-5; no definite D call. The ends were cut back, 5 bases at V and 3 bases at J, with 10 bases in the middle. Per germline, CDR1 SGHVS and CDR2 FQNEAQ. The CDR3 loop spans 13 amino acids. The CDR3 is CASSPPAKETQYF. The CDR3 nucleotides read TGTGCCAGCAGCCCTCCTGCAAAAGAGACCCAGTACTTC.

This clonotype showed up many times. This rearrangement joins TRBV28 to TRBJ1-2; a weak D match, TRBD1 (6 bases). CDR3 length equals 15 residues. V lost 7 bases and J 8 bases, leaving 23 bases between the germline ends. Germline CDR1 and CDR2: MDHEN and SYDVKM. The CDR3 DNA reads TGTGCCAGCACTCCCCTGGGGGGCCGCGGTGCCGGCTACACCTTC. Protein sequence: CASTPLGGRGAGYTF.

The chain couples TRBV29-1 to TRBJ1-1; no clear D. The CDR3 has 13 residues. The germline V gene has CDR1 SQVTM and CDR2 ANQGSEA. The germline V and J ends were trimmed by 0 bases and 4 bases, with 9 bases remaining between them. The CDR3 region is CSVEDQTATEAFF. The CDR3 DNA sequence: TGCAGCGTTGAAGATCAAACTGCCACTGAAGCTTTCTTT.

The chain uses TRBV11-1 and TRBJ2-6, with D perhaps matching TRBD2 (6 bases). CDR3 length: 21 residues. V lost 0 bases to trimming and J lost 4 bases, with 25 bases between them. Germline loops: CDR1 SGHAT, CDR2 FQDESV (reference sequence). DNA of the CDR3: TGTGCCAGCAGCTTAGCGGCATCGGGGGAGAGCTTGGGGCTAGGGGCCAACGTCCTGACTTTC. Protein sequence: CASSLAASGESLGLGANVLTF.

This clonotype was detected many times. The chain joins TRBV5-1 to TRBJ1-6; D is uncertain. The germline gives CDR1 SGHRS, CDR2 YFSETQ. V was pared by 2 bases and J by 11 bases, with 11 bases between. The CDR3 has 13 residues. The CDR3 nucleotides read TGCGCCAGCAGCTTTTGGGGTAGTCCACCCCTCCACTTT. This translates into CASSFWGSPPLHF.

Many counts were recorded for this clonotype. The genes are TRBV12-3 or TRBV12-4 and TRBJ2-7; tentative D call: TRBD1 (5 bases). This CDR3 has 16 amino acids. The germline V and J ends were trimmed by 4 bases and 2 bases, with 18 bases remaining between them. Here the CDR3 DNA reads TGTGCCAGCAGTTGGGGCCTGGGCGGAGACGCCTACGAGCAGTACTTC. Translation: CASSWGLGGDAYEQYF.

The rearrangement links TRBV28 to TRBJ2-5; D ambiguous. The germline gives CDR1 MDHEN, CDR2 SYDVKM. The CDR3 is 18 residues long. Trimming stripped 4 bases from V and 4 bases from J, with 25 bases between. The CDR3 region is CASSYISALSTVRETQYF. The CDR3 region has the DNA TGTGCCAGCAGTTACATATCCGCCTTGTCGACGGTTCGAGAGACCCAGTACTTC.

This clonotype was counted at least ten times. The chain links TRBV7-8 to TRBJ1-1; no reliable D call. The CDR3 contains 14 residues. V lost 0 bases and J lost 1, with 6 bases in between. Germline V lookup: CDR1 SGHVS, CDR2 FQNEAQ. CDR3 coding DNA: TGTGCCAGCAGCTTAGCACAGCAGAACACTGAAGCTTTCTTT. Translating it yields CASSLAQQNTEAFF.

This clonotype was recorded many times. The chain joins TRBV7-3 to TRBJ2-4; a possible D gene is TRBD1 (5 bases). The germline CDR1 and CDR2 sequences are SGHTA and FQGTGA. The V end was cut by 3 bases, the J end by 8 bases, with 11 bases between. The CDR3 consists of 13 residues. The CDR3 DNA reads TGTGCCAGCAGCTTTGGGCCCAGGGACATTCAGTACTTC. As protein: CASSFGPRDIQYF.

This clonotype was counted ten times or more. CDR3 sequence (DNA): TGTGCCAGCAGCGTAGGGACCCCTGTTGGTCAGCCCCAGCATTTT. Residues: CASSVGTPVGQPQHF. The V and J genes are TRBV9 and TRBJ1-5; D is undetermined. The V and J ends lost 0 bases and 6 bases respectively, with 13 bases between them. Germline CDR1 and CDR2: SGDLS and YYNGEE. This CDR3 is built from 15 residues.

This clonotype was recorded at least ten times. The chain is built from TRBV29-1 and TRBJ2-7; D possibly corresponds to TRBD2 (5 bases). V was trimmed by 1 base and J by 9 bases, leaving 16 bases between them. The germline V gene encodes CDR1 SQVTM and CDR2 ANQGSEA. This CDR3 region has 13 residues. The CDR3 bases are TGCAGCGTTGAAGGTAATGGACTGGCAGCGCAGTACTTC. Amino acids: CSVEGNGLAAQYF.

At least ten counts were recorded for this clonotype. The chain carries TRBV6-2 or TRBV6-3 and TRBJ2-4, with TRBD1 matching 12 bases. Germline V gene lookup returns CDR1 MNHEY and CDR2 SVGEGT. After removal of 2 bases from V and 5 bases from J, the junction contained 1 base not matched to a gene. The CDR3 has 15 residues. The CDR3 nucleotides are TGTGCCAGCAGTTACCGGGACAGGGGGCAAAACATTCAGTACTTC. This sequence encodes CASSYRDRGQNIQYF.

In its sample, this clonotype was seen many times. The V gene is TRBV12-3 or TRBV12-4, the J gene TRBJ2-7; 7 nucleotides align to TRBD1. The CDR3 is 13 amino acids. V shed 4 bases, J shed 6 bases, and the junction held 6 bases outside the gene matches. CDR3 bases: TGTGCCAGCAGTTACGAGGGGGCAGCCGAGCAGTACTTC. Amino acid sequence: CASSYEGAAEQYF.

This clonotype was seen many times. One base away lies a much larger clone, so this may be a sequencing read error. This rearrangement joins TRBV7-8 to TRBJ2-7; D gene ambiguous. This CDR3 contains 16 residues. Looked up from germline, CDR1 is SGHVS and CDR2 is FQNEAQ. Trimming pared 3 bases from V and 0 bases from J, leaving 15 bases between. The chain's CDR3 is CASSFQTLNISYEQYF. As DNA, the CDR3 is TGTGCCAGCAGCTTCCAGACTCTGAACATCTCCTACGAGCAGTACTTC.

This clonotype appeared many times. Here the CDR3 omits its conserved ending phenylalanine or tryptophan, so a read error is the likely source. This chain joins TRBV28 and TRBJ2-5, with 11 bases lining up with TRBD2. The ends lost 4 bases at V and 5 bases at J; junction bases unmatched: 12. The germline V gene has CDR1 MDHEN and CDR2 SYDVKM. This CDR3 has 17 residues. The DNA for the CDR3 is TGTGCCAGCAGTTCCGGGACTAGCGGAGTGGGGAGGGAGACCCAGTACCTC. Translating gives CASSSGTSGVGRETQYL.

This clonotype was recorded many times. The chain employs TRBV20-1 and TRBJ2-1; 12 bases are a match to TRBD2. The length of the CDR3 is 20 residues. Germline V lookup: CDR1 DFQATT, CDR2 SNEGSKA (reference sequence). V was clipped by 1 base and J by 2 bases; unmatched bases: 15. In DNA form, the CDR3 reads TGCAGTGCTAGAGTGCCCCCCCGACTAGCGGGAGAGGGGGCCTACAATGAGCAGTTCTTC. Protein: CSARVPPRLAGEGAYNEQFF.